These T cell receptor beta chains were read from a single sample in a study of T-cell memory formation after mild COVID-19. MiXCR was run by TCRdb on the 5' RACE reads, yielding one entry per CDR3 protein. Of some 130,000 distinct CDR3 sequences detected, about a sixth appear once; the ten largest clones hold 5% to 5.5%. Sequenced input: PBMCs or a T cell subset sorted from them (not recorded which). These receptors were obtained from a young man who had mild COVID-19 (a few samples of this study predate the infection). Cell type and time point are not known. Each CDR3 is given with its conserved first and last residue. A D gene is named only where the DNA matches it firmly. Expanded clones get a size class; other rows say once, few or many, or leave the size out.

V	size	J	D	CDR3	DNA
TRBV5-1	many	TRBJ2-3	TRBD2	CASSRSGTRTDTQYF	TGCGCCAGCAGCCGTAGCGGGACACGCACAGATACGCAGTATTTT
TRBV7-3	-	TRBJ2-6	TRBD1	CASARTGESSGANVLTF	TGTGCCAGCGCGAGGACAGGGGAGTCCTCTGGGGCCAACGTCCTGACTTTC
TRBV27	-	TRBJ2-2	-	CASSLWGANTGELFF	TGTGCCAGCAGTTTATGGGGGGCGAACACCGGGGAGCTGTTTTTT
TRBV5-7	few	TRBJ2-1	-	CASSLGASRDNEQFF	TGTGCCAGCAGCTTGGGGGCTAGCCGGGACAATGAGCAGTTCTTC
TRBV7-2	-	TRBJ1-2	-	CASSYSQEGYTF	TGTGCCAGCAGCTACTCACAAGAGGGCTACACCTTC
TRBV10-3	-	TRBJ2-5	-	CAISKSGNIVQETQYF	TGTGCCATCAGTAAATCCGGGAACATCGTCCAAGAGACCCAGTACTTC
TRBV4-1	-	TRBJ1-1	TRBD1	CASSQLPLIDRGVSGTEAFF	TGCGCCAGCAGCCAGCTTCCTTTAATAGACAGGGGGGTCTCCGGCACTGAAGCTTTCTTT
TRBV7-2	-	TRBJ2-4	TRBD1	CASSSLTGSLAKNIQYF	TGTGCCAGCAGCTCCTTGACAGGGTCACTAGCCAAAAACATTCAGTACTTC
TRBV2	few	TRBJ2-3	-	CASSEARGGLDTQYF	TGTGCCAGCAGTGAAGCGCGAGGGGGTTTAGATACGCAGTATTTT
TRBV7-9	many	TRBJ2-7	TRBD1	CASSALDRDTYEQYF	TGTGCCAGCAGCGCACTCGACAGGGACACCTACGAGCAGTACTTC
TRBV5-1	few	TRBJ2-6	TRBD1	CASSRTGESSGANVLTF	TGCGCCAGCAGCAGGACAGGGGAGAGCTCTGGGGCCAACGTCCTGACTTTC
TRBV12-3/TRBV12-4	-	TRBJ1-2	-	CASSLTGIDYGYTF	TGTGCCAGCAGTTTAACAGGGATCGACTATGGCTACACCTTC
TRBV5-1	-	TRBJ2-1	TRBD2	CASSPPASGGWLEQFF	TGCGCCAGCAGCCCACCCGCTAGCGGGGGATGGCTTGAGCAGTTCTTC
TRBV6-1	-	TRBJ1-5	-	CASSETRNQPQHF	TGTGCCAGCAGTGAGACAAGGAATCAGCCCCAGCATTTT
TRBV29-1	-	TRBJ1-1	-	CSVRAGSQAFF	TGCAGCGTTCGAGCCGGGAGTCAGGCTTTCTTT
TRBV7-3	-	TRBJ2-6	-	CASSKQSSGANVLTF	TGTGCCAGCAGCAAACAGAGCTCTGGGGCCAACGTCCTGACTTTC